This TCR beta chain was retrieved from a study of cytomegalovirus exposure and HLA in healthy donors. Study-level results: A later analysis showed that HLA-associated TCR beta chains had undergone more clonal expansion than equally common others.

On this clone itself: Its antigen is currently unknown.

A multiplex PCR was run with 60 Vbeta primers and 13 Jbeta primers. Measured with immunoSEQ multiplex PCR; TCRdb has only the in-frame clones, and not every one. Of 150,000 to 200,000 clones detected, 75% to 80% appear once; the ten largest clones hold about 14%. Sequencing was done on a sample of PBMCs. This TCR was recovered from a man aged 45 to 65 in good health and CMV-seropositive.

This CDR3 is CASSMEGSKTGELFF. CDR3 nucleotide sequence: TGTGCCAGTAGTATGGAGGGGTCTAAAACCGGGGAGCTGTTTTTT. This chain connects TRBV19 to TRBJ2-2; maybe TRBD2 (6 bases). Germline loops: CDR1 LNHDA, CDR2 SQIVND (reference sequence). The CDR3 length is 15 residues. The ends were cut back, 3 bases at V and 5 bases at J, with 13 bases in the middle.